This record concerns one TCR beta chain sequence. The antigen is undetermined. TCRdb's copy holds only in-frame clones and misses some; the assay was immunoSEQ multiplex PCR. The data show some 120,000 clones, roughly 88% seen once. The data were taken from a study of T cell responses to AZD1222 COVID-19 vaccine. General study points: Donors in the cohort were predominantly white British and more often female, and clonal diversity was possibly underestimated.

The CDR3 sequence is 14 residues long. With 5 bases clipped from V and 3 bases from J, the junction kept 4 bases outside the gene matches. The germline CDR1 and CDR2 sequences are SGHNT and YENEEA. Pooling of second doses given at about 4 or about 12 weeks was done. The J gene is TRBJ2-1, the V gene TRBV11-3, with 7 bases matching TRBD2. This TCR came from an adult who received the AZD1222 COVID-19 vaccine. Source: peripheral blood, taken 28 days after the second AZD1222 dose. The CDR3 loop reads CASSPGTNYNEQFF. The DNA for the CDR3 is TGTGCCAGCAGCCCCGGGACTAACTACAATGAGCAGTTCTTC.